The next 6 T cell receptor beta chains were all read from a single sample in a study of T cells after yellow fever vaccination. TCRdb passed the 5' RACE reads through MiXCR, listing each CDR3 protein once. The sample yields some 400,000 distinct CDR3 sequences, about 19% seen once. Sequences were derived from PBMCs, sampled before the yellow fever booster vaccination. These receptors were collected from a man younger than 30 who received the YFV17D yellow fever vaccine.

CDR3 coding DNA: TGTGCCAGCAGTTACTCGTACAGGGAGGGTAATGAGCAGTTCTTC. Encoded protein: CASSYSYREGNEQFF. V usage is TRBV6-5 and J usage is TRBJ2-1; possible D gene TRBD2, 7 bases. The ends were cut back, 0 bases at V and 7 bases at J, with 13 bases in the middle. Germline lookup yields CDR1 MNHEY and CDR2 SVGAGI. This CDR3 region has 15 residues.

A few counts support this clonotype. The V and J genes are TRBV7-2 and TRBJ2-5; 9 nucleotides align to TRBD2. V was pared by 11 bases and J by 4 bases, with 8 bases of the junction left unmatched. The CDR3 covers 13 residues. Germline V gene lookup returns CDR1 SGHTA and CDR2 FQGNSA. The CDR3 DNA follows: TGTGCCTCCGCGGGGGGGCTTGGAGAGACCCAGTACTTC. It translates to CASAGGLGETQYF.

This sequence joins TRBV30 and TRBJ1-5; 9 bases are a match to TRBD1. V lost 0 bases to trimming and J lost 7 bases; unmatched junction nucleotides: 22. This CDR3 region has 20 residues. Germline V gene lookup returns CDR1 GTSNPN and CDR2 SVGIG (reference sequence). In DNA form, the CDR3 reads TGTGCCTGGAGTGTACAGGGGGCCGGGAGGGGTGGCTGGTCAAGACAGCCCCAGCATTTT. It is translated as CAWSVQGAGRGGWSRQPQHF. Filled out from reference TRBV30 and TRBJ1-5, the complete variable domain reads SQTIHQWPATLVQPVGSPLSLECTVEGTSNPNLYWYRQAAGRGLQLLFYSVGIGQISSEVPQNLSASRPQDRQFILSSKKLLLSDSGFYLCAWSVQGAGRGGWSRQPQHFGDGTRLSIL.

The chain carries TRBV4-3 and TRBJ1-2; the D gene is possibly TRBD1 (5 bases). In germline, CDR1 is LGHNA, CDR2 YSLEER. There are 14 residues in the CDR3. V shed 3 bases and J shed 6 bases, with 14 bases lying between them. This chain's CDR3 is CASSHGTLGDGYTF. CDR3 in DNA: TGCGCCAGCAGCCACGGAACCCTGGGGGATGGCTACACCTTC.

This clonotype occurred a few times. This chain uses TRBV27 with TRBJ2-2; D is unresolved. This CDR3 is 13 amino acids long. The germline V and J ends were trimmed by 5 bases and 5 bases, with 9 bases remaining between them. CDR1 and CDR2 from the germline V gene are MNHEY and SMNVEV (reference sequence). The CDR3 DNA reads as TGTGCCAGCAGTCTCACCGAGACCGGGGAGCTGTTTTTT. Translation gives CASSLTETGELFF.

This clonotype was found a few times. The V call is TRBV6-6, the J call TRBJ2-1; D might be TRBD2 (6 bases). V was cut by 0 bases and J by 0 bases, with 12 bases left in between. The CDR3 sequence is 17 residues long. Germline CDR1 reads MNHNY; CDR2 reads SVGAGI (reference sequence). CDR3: CASSYSAGKTSYNEQFF. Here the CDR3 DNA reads TGTGCCAGCAGTTACTCGGCGGGAAAAACCTCCTACAATGAGCAGTTCTTC.